One and the same sample provided the 18 T cell receptor beta chains below, sequenced in a study of blood T cell repertoires in COVID-19. Sequencing used immunoSEQ multiplex PCR; TCRdb keeps in-frame clones, though not all of them. The table has fewer than 30,000 clones, 60% to 70% seen once. Source material: peripheral blood. These receptors were obtained from a man aged 60-69 years with active or convalescent COVID-19.

CDR3 region: CASSPGPVTSGAEQFF. The CDR3 region has the DNA TGTGCCAGCAGTCCGGGGCCTGTGACTAGCGGGGCCGAGCAGTTCTTC. V gene TRBV27 combines with J gene TRBJ2-1; 11 bases are shared with TRBD2. CDR1 is MNHEY and CDR2 is SMNVEV in the germline V gene (reference sequence). The CDR3 runs to 16 residues. V dropped 5 bases and J dropped 10; count of bases not matched to a gene: 13.

This sequence joins TRBV6-5 and TRBJ2-7, with D perhaps TRBD1 (6 bases). Per the germline V gene, CDR1 is MNHEY and CDR2 is SVGAGI. The CDR3 runs 12 residues. The V end was cut by 4 bases, the J end by 9 bases, with 13 bases between. The CDR3 is CASSFMGARQYF. The CDR3 DNA reads as TGTGCCAGCAGTTTCATGGGGGCGCGGCAGTACTTC.

The genes are TRBV6-4 and TRBJ2-2; 10 bases fit TRBD2. This CDR3 has 15 amino acids. V was clipped by 6 bases and J by 3 bases; unmatched bases: 4. Germline V gives CDR1 MRHNA, CDR2 SNTAGT. CDR3 sequence reads: CASRASGGDTGELFF. The CDR3 coding sequence is TGTGCCAGCAGAGCTAGCGGGGGAGACACCGGGGAGCTGTTTTTT.

The chain recombines TRBV28 with TRBJ1-4; D not resolved. The germline V gene encodes CDR1 MDHEN and CDR2 SYDVKM. V was shortened by 7 bases and J by 6 bases, with 12 bases between the two germline ends. The CDR3 has 13 residues. CDR3 in DNA: TGTGCCAGCACCTCGAGGCCCTATGAAAAACTGTTTTTT. It yields the protein CASTSRPYEKLFF.

The chain uses TRBV6-2 or TRBV6-3 and TRBJ2-7, with 9 positions matching TRBD2. The length of the CDR3 is 14 residues. Unmatched junction bases numbered 3, after V lost 0 bases and J lost 6 bases. Germline-derived CDR1 and CDR2 are MNHEY and SVGEGT. CDR3: CASSYSGTSPEQYF. CDR3 DNA sequence: TGTGCCAGCAGTTACTCCGGGACTAGCCCCGAGCAGTACTTC.

The chain carries TRBV20-1 and TRBJ2-1; 8 nucleotides match TRBD1. The CDR3 has 11 amino acids. The germline CDR1 and CDR2 sequences are DFQATT and SNEGSKA (reference sequence). This CDR3 reads CRTGAVHEQFF. DNA for the CDR3: TGCAGGACAGGGGCGGTCCATGAGCAGTTCTTC.

This CDR3 is CASRAKAGGSSNEQFF. In nucleotides, the CDR3 is TGTGCCAGCAGGGCTAAAGCGGGCGGAAGCTCCAATGAGCAGTTCTTC. J is TRBJ2-1 and V is TRBV21-1; the table's D call, TRBD2, has no DNA check behind it. TRBV21-1 is a known pseudogene. The CDR3 sequence is 16 residues long.

This clone was seen only a few times. This chain links TRBV30 with TRBJ2-3; TRBD2 aligns across 9 bases. This CDR3 contains 16 residues. Trimming cost V 2 bases and J 2 bases; bases outside gene matches: 8. Germline V lookup: CDR1 GTSNPN, CDR2 SVGIG (reference sequence). The CDR3 protein is CAWSLASGTFTDTQYF. The CDR3 region has the DNA TGTGCCTGGAGTCTGGCTAGCGGGACCTTCACAGATACGCAGTATTTT.

The chain combines TRBV19 with TRBJ2-1, with a tentative D call TRBD2 (6 bases). The CDR3 sequence is 18 residues long. Trimming took off 3 bases at V and 8 bases at J, with 26 bases between the two ends. The germline V gene encodes CDR1 LNHDA and CDR2 SQIVND (reference sequence). This chain's CDR3 is CASSILRPGLVFHDEQFF. In nucleotides, the CDR3 is TGTGCCAGTAGTATCCTAAGACCGGGACTCGTTTTTCACGATGAGCAGTTCTTC.

The rearrangement links TRBV12-3 or TRBV12-4 to TRBJ1-1; D remains ambiguous. The CDR3 contains 13 residues. V was clipped by 6 bases and J by 1 base, with 9 bases between them. The CDR3 nucleotides read TGTGCCAGCAGCCTGACGGGGAACACTGAAGCTTTCTTT. Its translation: CASSLTGNTEAFF.

J is TRBJ1-2 and V is TRBV5-1, with TRBD1 matching over 9 bases. This CDR3 comprises 16 residues. The V gene's germline CDR1 is SGHRS and CDR2 YFSETQ. With 4 bases clipped from V and 6 bases from J, the junction kept 13 bases outside the gene matches. CDR3: CASSLSPGTGIDGYTF. DNA for the CDR3: TGCGCCAGCAGCCTAAGTCCCGGGACAGGGATTGATGGCTACACCTTC.

This clone was seen a few times. The V call is TRBV7-9, the J call TRBJ2-1, with unresolved D. CDR1 and CDR2 (germline): SEHNR, FQNEAQ (reference sequence). Trimming removed 5 bases at V and 6 bases at J, with 14 bases between. This CDR3 spans 14 amino acids. CDR3 protein: CASSPRMPPNEQFF. Here the CDR3 DNA reads TGTGCCAGCAGCCCGCGGATGCCCCCCAATGAGCAGTTCTTC. Based on the CDR3 plus reference TRBV7-9 and TRBJ2-1, the full variable domain is DTGVSQNPRHKITKRGQNVTFRCDPISEHNRLYWYRQTLGQGPEFLTYFQNEAQLEKSRLLSDRFSAERPKGSFSTLEIQRTEQGDSAMYLCASSPRMPPNEQFFGPGTRLTVL.

CDR3 sequence: CASSLGQGVSGNTIYF. The CDR3 bases are TGCGCCAGCAGCTTGGGACAGGGGGTCTCTGGAAACACCATATATTTT. The genes are TRBV5-1 and TRBJ1-3; 9 bases are a match to TRBD1. Germline values: CDR1 SGHRS, CDR2 YFSETQ. Trimming at V came to 0 bases and at J to 0 bases, leaving 1 base not matched to a gene. The CDR3 runs 16 residues. The complete variable domain, with remaining parts taken from reference TRBV5-1 and TRBJ1-3, reads KAGVTQTPRYLIKTRGQQVTLSCSPISGHRSVSWYQQTPGQGLQFLFEYFSETQRNKGNFPGRFSGRQFSNSRSEMNVSTLELGDSALYLCASSLGQGVSGNTIYFGEGSWLTVV.

CDR3 DNA sequence: TGTGCCAGCAGGCGGCAGGGAAGGGGTCAGCCCCAGCATTTT. Translating gives CASRRQGRGQPQHF. The chain employs TRBV27 and TRBJ1-5; a possible D gene is TRBD1 (5 bases). The V end lost 6 bases, the J end lost 6 bases, and 15 bases lay between the germline ends. The germline CDR1 and CDR2 sequences are MNHEY and SMNVEV (reference sequence). This CDR3 has 14 amino acids.

This clone has more than one count but fewer than ten. V gene TRBV11-3 combines with J gene TRBJ2-7; 8 nucleotides match TRBD2. The CDR3 extends over 15 amino acids. Germline assignment: CDR1 SGHNT and CDR2 YENEEA. The J segment lost 6 bases and the V segment lost 3 bases, leaving 10 bases of the junction unmatched. CDR3 sequence: CASSFSPSGFSEQYF. The CDR3 nucleotides are TGTGCCAGCAGCTTTTCCCCTAGCGGGTTCAGCGAGCAGTACTTC. The entire variable domain, with the rest obtained from reference TRBV11-3 and TRBJ2-7, is as follows: EAGVVQSPRYKIIEKKQPVAFWCNPISGHNTLYWYLQNLGQGPELLIRYENEEAVDDSQLPKDRFSAERLKGVDSTLKIQPAELGDSAVYLCASSFSPSGFSEQYFGPGTRLTVT.

The genes are TRBV7-8 and TRBJ1-1; possibly TRBD1 for D (5 bases). The germline V gene encodes CDR1 SGHVS and CDR2 FQNEAQ. V gave up 6 bases and J gave up 8 bases, with 10 bases separating them. The CDR3 contains 11 residues. This CDR3 reads CASRGGGEAFF. The CDR3 nucleotides read TGTGCCAGCAGGGGGGGAGGGGAAGCTTTCTTT.

The chain has TRBV9 and TRBJ1-5; 10 bases match TRBD1. The CDR3 has 14 residues. V was clipped by 4 bases and J by 7 bases; unmatched bases: 5. The germline V gene encodes CDR1 SGDLS and CDR2 YYNGEE. DNA for the CDR3: TGTGCCAGCAGCCCCGGGACAGGGGAACAGCCCCAGCATTTT. Translating gives CASSPGTGEQPQHF.

The chain carries TRBV7-9 and TRBJ2-3, with TRBD2 identical over 8 bases. The CDR3 loop spans 12 amino acids. J lost 13 bases, V lost 5 bases, and 8 bases had no gene match. Germline CDR1 is SEHNR and CDR2 is FQNEAQ (reference sequence). The DNA for the CDR3 is TGTGCCAGCAGCGGGGGAGTTAGCGGGAAGTATTTT. It specifies CASSGGVSGKYF.